One sample yielded the 12 T cell receptor beta chains listed below, sequenced in a study of T cell responses to AZD1222 COVID-19 vaccine. This table comes from immunoSEQ multiplex PCR, and its TCRdb copy is limited to in-frame clones, with some not included. The sample carries around 100,000 clones, approximately 86% recorded once. Sample: peripheral blood, taken 28 days after the second dose of the MenACWY control vaccine. These TCRs come from an adult who received the MenACWY meningococcal vaccine as a control.

The V and J genes are TRBV28 and TRBJ1-6; possible D gene TRBD1, 5 bases. V lost 6 bases, J lost 7 bases, and 16 bases lay in between. Germline V gene lookup returns CDR1 MDHEN and CDR2 SYDVKM. The CDR3 runs 15 residues. The CDR3 DNA reads as TGTGCCAGCAGCTCCCCTTCGGGGGGAAATTCACCCCTCCACTTT. Amino acids: CASSSPSGGNSPLHF.

This clone was seen a handful of times. The chain carries TRBV28 and TRBJ1-1; D gene unclear. Germline V gene lookup returns CDR1 MDHEN and CDR2 SYDVKM. The CDR3 length is 13 residues. V lost 6 bases and J lost 0, with 8 bases in between. CDR3 amino acids: CASSRPLNTEAFF. The CDR3 bases are TGTGCCAGCAGCCGTCCACTGAACACTGAAGCTTTCTTT.

The chain uses TRBV7-2 and TRBJ2-3; D is possibly TRBD1 (6 bases). The CDR3 is 15 residues long. V shed 5 bases and J shed 0 bases, with 12 bases lying between them. Germline CDR1 reads SGHTA; CDR2 reads FQGNSA. As DNA, the CDR3 is TGTGCCAGCAGCCAAGGGACACCCAGCACAGATACGCAGTATTTT. Its protein product is CASSQGTPSTDTQYF.

The genes are TRBV6-5 and TRBJ2-7; D is perhaps TRBD2 (6 bases). The length of the CDR3 is 12 residues. Trimming removed 7 bases at V and 9 bases at J, with 16 bases between. Germline CDR1 and CDR2: MNHEY and SVGAGI. The CDR3 DNA is TGTGCCAGCACCCCTAGGGCGGGACGGCAGTACTTC. This sequence encodes CASTPRAGRQYF.

This clone was seen more than once but under ten times. V gene TRBV19 combines with J gene TRBJ1-1; TRBD1 matches at 10 bases. The CDR3 covers 14 residues. V was clipped by 9 bases and J by 1 base; unmatched bases: 5. Germline CDR1 is LNHDA and CDR2 is SQIVND (reference sequence). As DNA, the CDR3 is TGTGCCAGCGTCCGGGACAGGGGGAACACTGAAGCTTTCTTT. Protein sequence: CASVRDRGNTEAFF. The complete variable domain, with remaining parts taken from reference TRBV19 and TRBJ1-1, reads DGGITQSPKYLFRKEGQNVTLSCEQNLNHDAMYWYRQDPGQGLRLIYYSQIVNDFQKGDIAEGYSVSREKKESFPLTVTSAQKNPTAFYLCASVRDRGNTEAFFGQGTRLTVV.

The rearrangement joins TRBV19 to TRBJ1-2; D gene uncertain. The CDR3 has 12 amino acids. Germline V gene lookup returns CDR1 LNHDA and CDR2 SQIVND (reference sequence). Trimming pared 3 bases from V and 7 bases from J, leaving 9 bases between. The CDR3: CASSISPGGYTF. CDR3 DNA: TGTGCCAGTAGTATCTCTCCCGGTGGCTACACCTTC. The full variable domain, completed using reference TRBV19 and TRBJ1-2, is DGGITQSPKYLFRKEGQNVTLSCEQNLNHDAMYWYRQDPGQGLRLIYYSQIVNDFQKGDIAEGYSVSREKKESFPLTVTSAQKNPTAFYLCASSISPGGYTFGSGTRLTVV.

The chain couples TRBV7-8 to TRBJ1-2; weak D call: TRBD1 (5 bases). The CDR3 consists of 16 residues. V lost 8 bases and J 4 bases, leaving 23 bases between the germline ends. Looked up from germline, CDR1 is SGHVS and CDR2 is FQNEAQ. CDR3 amino acids: CASSPWTGLSPYGYTF. CDR3 in DNA: TGTGCCAGCTCCCCTTGGACGGGACTCTCCCCCTATGGCTACACCTTC. Full variable domain (rest looked up from reference TRBV7-8 and TRBJ1-2): GAGVSQSPRYKVAKRGQDVALRCDPISGHVSLFWYQQALGQGPEFLTYFQNEAQLDKSGLPSDRFFAERPEGSVSTLKIQRTQQEDSAVYLCASSPWTGLSPYGYTFGSGTRLTVV.

The CDR3 nucleotides read TGTGCCAGCAGCTTGGGAGGTCAGGGGATTACCCAAGAGACCCAGTACTTC. The encoded protein is CASSLGGQGITQETQYF. The rearrangement joins TRBV5-4 to TRBJ2-5; tentatively, D is TRBD1 (6 bases). Trimming pared 0 bases from V and 1 base from J, leaving 16 bases between. CDR1 SGHNT and CDR2 YYREEE come from the germline V gene (reference sequence). The CDR3 totals 17 residues.

The V gene is TRBV6-2 or TRBV6-3, the J gene TRBJ2-7; D ambiguous. CDR3 length: 11 amino acids. Germline V gene lookup returns CDR1 MNHEY and CDR2 SVGEGT. V was clipped by 5 bases and J by 7 bases, with 9 bases between them. Here the CDR3 reads CASSSLGEQYF. The CDR3 nucleotides read TGTGCCAGCAGTAGCCTAGGGGAGCAGTACTTC.

V gene TRBV5-5 combines with J gene TRBJ1-1; D not certain. The CDR3 length is 11 residues. The V end was cut by 4 bases, the J end by 7 bases, with 8 bases between. Germline assignment: CDR1 SGHKS and CDR2 YYEKEE (reference sequence). CDR3 residues: CASSLQLEAFF. The CDR3 DNA sequence: TGTGCCAGCAGCCTACAGCTTGAAGCTTTCTTT.

Only a few counts were recorded for this clone. The rearrangement joins TRBV7-3 to TRBJ2-3; possible D gene TRBD1, 6 bases. The V end was cut by 1 base, the J end by 5 bases, with 10 bases between. Germline V gene sequence: CDR1 SGHTA, CDR2 FQGTGA. The CDR3 has 14 residues. The DNA of the CDR3 is TGTGCCAGCAGCTTAATCAGCAGGGGAGATACGCAGTATTTT. Its translation is CASSLISRGDTQYF.

The chain carries TRBV7-2 and TRBJ2-7, with TRBD1 matching 9 bases. The CDR3 is 14 amino acids. Germline V lookup: CDR1 SGHTA, CDR2 FQGNSA. V lost 5 bases and J lost 7; bases outside the gene matches: 9. CDR3 residues: CASSIDRGAREQYF. CDR3 bases: TGTGCCAGCAGCATAGACAGGGGGGCTCGGGAGCAGTACTTC.